This T cell receptor beta chain derives from a study of blood T cell repertoires in COVID-19. Per the study methods: Estimation of nucleated cell counts relied on the amplification of reference gene primers. The method was immunoSEQ multiplex PCR; TCRdb's version includes in-frame clones alone and lacks a portion of them. V and J calls and clone size are copied from that table; D and trimming were computed from the DNA. The sample carries around 370,000 clones, under 95% recorded once. The length of the CDR3 is 11 residues. CDR1 DFQATT and CDR2 SNEGSKA come from the germline V gene (reference sequence). Trimming left V 6 bases short and J 1 base short, with 6 bases between.

The chain joins TRBV20-1 to TRBJ1-1; D gene unclear. Sequencing was carried out using peripheral blood. The TCR originated in a woman aged 18-29 years who had recovered from COVID-19. CDR3 sequence reads: CSAPGNTEAFF. The CDR3 DNA reads as TGCAGTGCCCCGGGGAACACTGAAGCTTTCTTT.